The clone carrying this T cell receptor (beta chain) was observed many times. What it binds is unknown. The data derive from a study of breast tumors, draining lymph nodes, adjacent tissues. Study findings and constraints: The lymph node origin of tumor T cells was framed as consistent with a hypothesis, not demonstrated. Data fit most tumor T cells coming from lymph node, expanding in tumor.

In TCRdb, the multiplex PCR reads were re-called with MiXCR into one record per CDR3 protein. The sample yields about 230,000 distinct CDR3 sequences, 32% seen once. Breast cancer patients provided tissue from their axillary draining lymph nodes. The source is a female donor with breast cancer. Some clones in this sample may be carry-over from other donors' samples. Sequencing was done on a sample of axillary lymph node tissue.

The CDR3 nucleotides read TGCGCCAGCAGCTTCCGGGACACGTACTACGAGCAGTACTTC. It codes for CASSFRDTYYEQYF. The chain joins TRBV5-1 to TRBJ2-7, with a weak D call TRBD1 (6 bases). CDR3 length: 14 residues. Deletions cut 2 bases from V and 3 bases from J, with 12 bases between. From germline, CDR1 is SGHRS and CDR2 YFSETQ.